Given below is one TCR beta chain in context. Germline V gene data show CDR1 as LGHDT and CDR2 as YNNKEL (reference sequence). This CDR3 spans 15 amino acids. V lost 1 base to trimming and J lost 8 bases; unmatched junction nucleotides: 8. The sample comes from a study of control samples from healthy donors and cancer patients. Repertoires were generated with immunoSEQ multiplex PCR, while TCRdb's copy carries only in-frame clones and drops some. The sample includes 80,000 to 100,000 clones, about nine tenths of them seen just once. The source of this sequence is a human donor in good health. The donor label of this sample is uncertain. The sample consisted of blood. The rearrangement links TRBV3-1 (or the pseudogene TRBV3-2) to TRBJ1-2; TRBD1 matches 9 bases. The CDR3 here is CASSQAAGTGSGYTF. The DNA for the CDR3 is TGTGCCAGCAGCCAAGCCGCCGGGACAGGGAGCGGCTACACCTTC.